This entry describes one TCR beta chain. The antigen remains undetermined. This record comes from a study of blood T cells in healthy people across ages. Study-wide results and caveats: With age, beta diversity per million T cells declined roughly linearly, significantly by about 40.

It was with a sample-barcoded 5' primer and a J-beta primer mix that a second PCR of about 6 to 11 cycles was run. TCRdb used MiXCR to reprocess the 5' RACE reads, holding one entry per CDR3 protein. The sample contains around 400,000 distinct CDR3 sequences, 52% of which appear only once. Germline CDR1 is SGHRS and CDR2 is YFSETQ. After removal of 5 bases from V and 6 bases from J, the junction contained 7 bases not matched to a gene. The length of the CDR3 is 13 residues. This TCR was recovered from a man in his 60s in good health. The chain has TRBV5-1 and TRBJ1-2, with 7 bases aligning to TRBD1. The specimen was blood. Written as DNA, the CDR3 is TGCGCCAGCAGAGACAAAACAGGGGATGGCTACACCTTC. Translation gives CASRDKTGDGYTF.